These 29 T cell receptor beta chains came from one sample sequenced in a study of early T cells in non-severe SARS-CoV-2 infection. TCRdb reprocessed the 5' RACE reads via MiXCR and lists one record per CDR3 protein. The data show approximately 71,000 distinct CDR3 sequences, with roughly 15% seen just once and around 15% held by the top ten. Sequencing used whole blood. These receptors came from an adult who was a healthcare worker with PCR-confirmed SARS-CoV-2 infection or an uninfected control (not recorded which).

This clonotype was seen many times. The CDR3 region is CSVGQGVGGYTF. CDR3 nucleotides: TGCAGCGTAGGACAGGGAGTGGGAGGCTACACCTTC. V and J are TRBV29-1 and TRBJ1-2; 8 bases align to TRBD1. Per germline, CDR1 SQVTM and CDR2 ANQGSEA. V shed 6 bases, J shed 8 bases, and the junction held 8 bases outside the gene matches. The CDR3 runs to 12 residues. Looking up the rest from reference TRBV29-1 and TRBJ1-2 gives the full variable domain: SAVISQKPSRDICQRGTSLTIQCQVDSQVTMMFWYRQQPGQSLTLIATANQGSEATYESGFVIDKFPISRPNLTFSTLTVSNMSPEDSSIYLCSVGQGVGGYTFGSGTRLTVV.

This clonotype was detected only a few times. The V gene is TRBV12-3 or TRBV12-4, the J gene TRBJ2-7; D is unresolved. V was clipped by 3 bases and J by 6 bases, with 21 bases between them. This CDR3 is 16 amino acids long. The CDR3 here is CASSLWGRSSSREQYF. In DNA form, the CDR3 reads TGTGCCAGCAGTTTGTGGGGTAGGTCCTCGAGCCGCGAGCAGTACTTC.

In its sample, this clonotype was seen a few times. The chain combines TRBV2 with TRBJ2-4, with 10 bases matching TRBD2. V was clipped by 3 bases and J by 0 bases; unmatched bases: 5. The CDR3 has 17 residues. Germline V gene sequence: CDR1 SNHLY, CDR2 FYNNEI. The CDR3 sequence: CASSEASGGKAKNIQYF. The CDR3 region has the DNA TGTGCCAGCAGTGAGGCTAGCGGGGGAAAAGCCAAAAACATTCAGTACTTC.

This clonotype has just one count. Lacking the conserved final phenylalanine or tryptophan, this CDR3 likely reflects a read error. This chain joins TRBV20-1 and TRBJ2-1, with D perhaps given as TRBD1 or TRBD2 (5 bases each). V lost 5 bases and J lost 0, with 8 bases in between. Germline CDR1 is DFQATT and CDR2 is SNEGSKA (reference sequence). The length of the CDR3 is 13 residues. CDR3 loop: CSAWGSSYNEQFS. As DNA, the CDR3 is TGCAGTGCTTGGGGGAGCTCCTACAATGAGCAGTTCTCC.

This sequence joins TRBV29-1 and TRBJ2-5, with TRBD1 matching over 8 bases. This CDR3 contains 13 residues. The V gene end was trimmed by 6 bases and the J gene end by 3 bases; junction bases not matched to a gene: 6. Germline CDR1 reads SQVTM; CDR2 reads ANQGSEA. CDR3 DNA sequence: TGCAGCGTGGACAGGGAGGCCAAAGAGACCCAGTACTTC. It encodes CSVDREAKETQYF.

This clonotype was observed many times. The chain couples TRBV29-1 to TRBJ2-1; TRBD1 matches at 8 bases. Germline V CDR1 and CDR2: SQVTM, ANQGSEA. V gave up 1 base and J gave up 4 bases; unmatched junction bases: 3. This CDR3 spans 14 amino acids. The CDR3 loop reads CSVEGTGQYNEQFF. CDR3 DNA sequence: TGCAGCGTTGAAGGGACAGGGCAGTACAATGAGCAGTTCTTC.

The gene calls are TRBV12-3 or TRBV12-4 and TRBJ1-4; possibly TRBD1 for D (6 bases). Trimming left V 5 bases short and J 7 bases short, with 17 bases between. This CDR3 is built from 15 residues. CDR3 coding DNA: TGTGCCAGCAGTCCATGGGGACACGAGAGTGAAAAACTGTTTTTT. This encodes CASSPWGHESEKLFF.

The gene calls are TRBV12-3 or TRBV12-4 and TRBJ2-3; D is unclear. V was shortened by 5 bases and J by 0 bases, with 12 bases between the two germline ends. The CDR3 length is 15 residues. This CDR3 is CASSLPQESTDTQYF. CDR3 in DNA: TGTGCCAGCAGTCTCCCGCAGGAAAGCACAGATACGCAGTATTTT.

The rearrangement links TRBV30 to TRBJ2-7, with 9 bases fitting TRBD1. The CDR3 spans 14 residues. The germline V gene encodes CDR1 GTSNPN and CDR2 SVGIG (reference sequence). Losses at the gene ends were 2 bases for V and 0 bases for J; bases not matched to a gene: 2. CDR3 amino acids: CAWSKQGASYEQYF. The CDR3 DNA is TGTGCCTGGAGTAAACAGGGGGCCTCCTACGAGCAGTACTTC.

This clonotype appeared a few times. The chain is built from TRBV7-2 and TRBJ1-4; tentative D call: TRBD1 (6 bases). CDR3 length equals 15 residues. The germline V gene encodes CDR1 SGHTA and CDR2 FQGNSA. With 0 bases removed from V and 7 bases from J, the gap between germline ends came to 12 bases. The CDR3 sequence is CASSLANRAFEKLFF. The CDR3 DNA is TGTGCCAGCAGCTTAGCCAACAGGGCCTTTGAAAAACTGTTTTTT. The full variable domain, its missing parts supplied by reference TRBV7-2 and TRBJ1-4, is GAGVSQSPSNKVTEKGKDVELRCDPISGHTALYWYRQSLGQGLEFLIYFQGNSAPDKSGLPSDRFSAERTGGSVSTLTIQRTQQEDSAVYLCASSLANRAFEKLFFGSGTQLSVL.

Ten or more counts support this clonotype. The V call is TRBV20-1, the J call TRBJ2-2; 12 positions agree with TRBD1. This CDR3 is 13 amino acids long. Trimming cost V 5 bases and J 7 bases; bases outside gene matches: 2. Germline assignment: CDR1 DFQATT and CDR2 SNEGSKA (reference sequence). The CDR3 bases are TGCAGTGCTGGGACAGGGGGCAACGGGGAGCTGTTTTTT. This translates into CSAGTGGNGELFF.

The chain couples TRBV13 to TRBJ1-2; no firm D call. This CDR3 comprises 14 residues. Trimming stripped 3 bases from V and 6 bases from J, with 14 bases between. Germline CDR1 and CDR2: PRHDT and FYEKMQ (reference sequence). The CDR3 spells CASSFQSRADGYTF. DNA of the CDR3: TGTGCCAGCAGCTTCCAGAGTCGAGCGGATGGCTACACCTTC.

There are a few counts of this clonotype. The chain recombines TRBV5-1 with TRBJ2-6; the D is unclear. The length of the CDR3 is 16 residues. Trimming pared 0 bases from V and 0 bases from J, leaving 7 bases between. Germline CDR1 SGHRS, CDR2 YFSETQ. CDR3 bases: TGCGCCAGCAGCTTGGAGGGCACCTCTGGGGCCAACGTCCTGACTTTC. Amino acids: CASSLEGTSGANVLTF.

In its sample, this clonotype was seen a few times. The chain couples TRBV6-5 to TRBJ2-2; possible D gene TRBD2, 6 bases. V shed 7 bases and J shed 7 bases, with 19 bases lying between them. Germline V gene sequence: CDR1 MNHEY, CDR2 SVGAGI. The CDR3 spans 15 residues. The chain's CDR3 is CASNKQGRGIGELFF. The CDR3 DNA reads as TGTGCCAGCAACAAACAAGGGCGCGGGATCGGGGAGCTGTTTTTT.

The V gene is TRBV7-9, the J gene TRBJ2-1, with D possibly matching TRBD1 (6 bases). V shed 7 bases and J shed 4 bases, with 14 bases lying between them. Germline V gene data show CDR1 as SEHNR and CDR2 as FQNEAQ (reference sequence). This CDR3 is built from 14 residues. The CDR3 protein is CASTPGQYYNEQFF. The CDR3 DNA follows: TGTGCCAGCACCCCCGGACAGTATTACAATGAGCAGTTCTTC. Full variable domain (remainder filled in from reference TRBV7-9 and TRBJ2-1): DTGVSQNPRHKITKRGQNVTFRCDPISEHNRLYWYRQTLGQGPEFLTYFQNEAQLEKSRLLSDRFSAERPKGSFSTLEIQRTEQGDSAMYLCASTPGQYYNEQFFGPGTRLTVL.

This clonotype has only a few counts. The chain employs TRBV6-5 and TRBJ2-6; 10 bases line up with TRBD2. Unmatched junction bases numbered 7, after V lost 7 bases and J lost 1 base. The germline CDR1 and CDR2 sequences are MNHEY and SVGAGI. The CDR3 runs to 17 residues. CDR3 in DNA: TGTGCCAGCACCCCCGGGACTAGCGTGTCTGGGGCCAACGTCCTGACTTTC. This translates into CASTPGTSVSGANVLTF.

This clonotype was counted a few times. The CDR3 DNA is TGTGCCAGCAGCTTGGGACAGTCCTCGATTTATGAACAGTACTTC. Its translation is CASSLGQSSIYEQYF. The chain carries TRBV11-3 and TRBJ2-7, with 7 bases matching TRBD1. The junction had 15 bases not matched to a gene; V was cut back by 3 bases and J by 10 bases. The CDR3 loop spans 15 amino acids. CDR1 and CDR2 (germline): SGHNT, YENEEA.

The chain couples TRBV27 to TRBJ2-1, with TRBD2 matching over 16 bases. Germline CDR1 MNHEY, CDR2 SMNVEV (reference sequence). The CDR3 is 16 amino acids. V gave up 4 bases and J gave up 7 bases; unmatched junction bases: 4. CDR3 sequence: CASSWGLAGGRNEQFF. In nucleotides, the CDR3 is TGTGCCAGCAGTTGGGGACTAGCGGGGGGGCGGAATGAGCAGTTCTTC.

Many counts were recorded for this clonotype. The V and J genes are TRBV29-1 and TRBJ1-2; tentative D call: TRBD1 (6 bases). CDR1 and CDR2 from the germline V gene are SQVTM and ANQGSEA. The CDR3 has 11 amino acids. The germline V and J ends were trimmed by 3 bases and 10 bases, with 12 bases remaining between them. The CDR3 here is CSVEEQGVYTF. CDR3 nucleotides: TGCAGCGTTGAGGAACAGGGAGTCTACACCTTC.

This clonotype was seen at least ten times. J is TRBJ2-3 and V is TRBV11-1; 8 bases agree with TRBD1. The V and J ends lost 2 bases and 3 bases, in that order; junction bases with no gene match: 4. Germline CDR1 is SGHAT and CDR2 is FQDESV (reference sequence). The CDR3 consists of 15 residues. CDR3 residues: CASSLSRQGTDTQYF. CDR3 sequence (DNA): TGTGCCAGCAGCTTATCCCGACAGGGGACAGATACGCAGTATTTT.

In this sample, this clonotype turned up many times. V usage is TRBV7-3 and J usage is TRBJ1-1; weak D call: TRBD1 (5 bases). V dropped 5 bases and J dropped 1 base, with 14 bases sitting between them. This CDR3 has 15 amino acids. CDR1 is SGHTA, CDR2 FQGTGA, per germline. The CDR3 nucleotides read TGTGCCAGCAGCCTCCACGGGACTCAGAACACTGAAGCTTTCTTT. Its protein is CASSLHGTQNTEAFF. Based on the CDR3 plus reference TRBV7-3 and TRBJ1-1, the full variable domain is GAGVSQTPSNKVTEKGKYVELRCDPISGHTALYWYRQSLGQGPEFLIYFQGTGAADDSGLPNDRFFAVRPEGSVSTLKIQRTERGDSAVYLCASSLHGTQNTEAFFGQGTRLTVV.

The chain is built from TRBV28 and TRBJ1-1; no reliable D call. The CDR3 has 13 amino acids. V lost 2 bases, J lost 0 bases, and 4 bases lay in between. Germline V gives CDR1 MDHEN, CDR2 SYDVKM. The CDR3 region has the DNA TGTGCCAGCAGTTTAAAGTTGAACACTGAAGCTTTCTTT. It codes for CASSLKLNTEAFF.

CDR3: CASSPRVVDRASTDTQYF. CDR3 nucleotide sequence: TGTGCCAGCTCACCACGGGTCGTCGACAGGGCTAGCACAGATACGCAGTATTTT. The V gene is TRBV18, the J gene TRBJ2-3; TRBD1 aligns across 7 bases. The germline gives CDR1 KGHSH, CDR2 LQKENI. CDR3 size: 18 residues. The V gene end was trimmed by 1 base and the J gene end by 0 bases; junction bases not matched to a gene: 10.

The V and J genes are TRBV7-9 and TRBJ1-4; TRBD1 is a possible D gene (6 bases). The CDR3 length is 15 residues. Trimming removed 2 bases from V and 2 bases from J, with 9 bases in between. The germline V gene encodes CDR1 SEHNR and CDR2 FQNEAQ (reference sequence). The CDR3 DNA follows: TGTGCCAGCAGCTTATATCAGGGGACTAATGAAAAACTGTTTTTT. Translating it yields CASSLYQGTNEKLFF.

The CDR3 region is CASSFEGVEGYTF. The CDR3 DNA sequence: TGTGCCAGCAGTTTCGAGGGGGTAGAGGGCTACACCTTC. The chain links TRBV28 to TRBJ1-2; TRBD1 might be the D (6 bases). V lost 3 bases, J lost 8 bases, and 13 bases lay in between. The length of the CDR3 is 13 residues. Germline CDR1 reads MDHEN; CDR2 reads SYDVKM.

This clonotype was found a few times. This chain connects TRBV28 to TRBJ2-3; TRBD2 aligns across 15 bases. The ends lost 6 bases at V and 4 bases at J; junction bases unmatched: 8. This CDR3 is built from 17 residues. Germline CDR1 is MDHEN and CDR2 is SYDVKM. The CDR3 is CASSPPGLAGGSDTQYF. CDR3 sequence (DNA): TGTGCCAGCAGCCCCCCGGGACTAGCGGGGGGATCAGATACGCAGTATTTT.

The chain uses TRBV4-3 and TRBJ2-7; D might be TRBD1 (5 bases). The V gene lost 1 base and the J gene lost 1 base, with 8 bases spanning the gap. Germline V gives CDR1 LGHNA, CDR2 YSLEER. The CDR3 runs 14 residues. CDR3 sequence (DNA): TGCGCCAGCAGCCAAGGGACACTTTCCTACGAGCAGTACTTC. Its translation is CASSQGTLSYEQYF.

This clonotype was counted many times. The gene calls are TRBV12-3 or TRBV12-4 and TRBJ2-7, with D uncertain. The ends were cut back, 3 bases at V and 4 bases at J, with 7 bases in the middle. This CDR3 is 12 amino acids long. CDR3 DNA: TGTGCCAGCAGTTTGCGACCTTACGAGCAGTACTTC. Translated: CASSLRPYEQYF.

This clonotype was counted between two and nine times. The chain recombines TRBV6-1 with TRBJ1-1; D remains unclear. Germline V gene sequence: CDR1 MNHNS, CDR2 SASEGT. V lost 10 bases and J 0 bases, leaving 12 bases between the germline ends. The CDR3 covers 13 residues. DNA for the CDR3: TGTGCCATTCGACAAGTTATGAACACTGAAGCTTTCTTT. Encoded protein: CAIRQVMNTEAFF.